Given below is one T cell receptor beta chain in context. This entry is derived from a study of blood T cell repertoires in COVID-19. This table comes from immunoSEQ multiplex PCR, and its TCRdb copy is limited to in-frame clones, with some not included. This table holds around 360,000 clones, 87% found once. Membership in each cohort depended on participant-reported clinical history. The sequence came from a man aged 40-49 years in a cohort exposed to, infected with or recovered from COVID-19 (not recorded which). Sequencing was done on a sample of PBMCs or T cells enriched from blood (not recorded which).

Here the CDR3 reads CASSLVTGGGGYTF. Here the CDR3 DNA reads TGTGCCAGCAGCTTAGTAACAGGGGGCGGTGGCTACACCTTC. This chain connects TRBV7-8 to TRBJ1-2, with 9 nucleotides matching TRBD1. Germline values: CDR1 SGHVS, CDR2 FQNEAQ. V was clipped by 1 base and J by 7 bases; unmatched bases: 4. This CDR3 region has 14 residues.